The 26 T cell receptor beta chains listed next were all sequenced from one sample in a study of low-dose radiotherapy and immunotherapy resistance in tumors (dated by TCRdb to 2021 to 2024). The reads were generated on an Illumina HiSeq 2500. First-strand cDNA was synthesized using Superscript III and a set of TRAV- and TRBV-specific primers, so that both TCRalpha and TCRbeta chains were covered. TCRs were amplified for about 20 PCR cycles with Phusion, using a constant-region primer paired with the adapter attached to the V primers. TCRdb reprocessing: public reads trimmed at Q25 with fastp, clones called with MiXCR, in-frame beta chains kept. Identical CDR3 protein sequences are pooled into one entry, listed with their most common genes and DNA. For this sample there are about 44,000 distinct CDR3 sequences; 25% to 30% appear just once. The top ten clones comprise roughly a tenth of the sample.

The time point label on this specimen signifies: after trial treatment. Reading the label with the study, this specimen's treatment or condition is: LDRT plus nivolumab, ipilimumab, low-dose cyclophosphamide and aspirin (RACIN trial). The source material was PBMCs, sampled after low-dose radiotherapy plus immunotherapy. These receptors came from a male donor with prostate cancer.

In regard to this clonotype: A read error is the likely source, as a far larger clone sits one nucleotide away. The V and J genes are TRBV3-1 and TRBJ2-5; 12 bases map to TRBD1. The CDR3 is made up of 16 amino acids. Looked up from germline, CDR1 is LGHDT and CDR2 is YNNKEL (reference sequence). With 0 bases clipped from V and 11 bases from J, the junction kept 10 bases outside the gene matches. DNA of the CDR3: TGTGCCAGCAGCCAAGAGGGGACAGGGGGCCGGGATGAGCAGTACTTC. The encoded protein is CASSQEGTGGRDEQYF.

This clonotype was seen ten or more times. This chain uses TRBV25-1 with TRBJ1-1, with 8 bases aligning to TRBD1. Germline CDR1 is MGHDK and CDR2 is SYGVNS. Trimming cost V 6 bases and J 0 bases; bases outside gene matches: 12. The CDR3 consists of 17 residues. CDR3 loop: CASRAPLDRELNTEAFF. The DNA for the CDR3 is TGTGCCAGCAGGGCCCCTCTGGACAGGGAATTGAACACTGAAGCTTTCTTT.

This clonotype was seen ten or more times. V usage is TRBV28 and J usage is TRBJ2-5, with D perhaps TRBD1 or TRBD2 (5 bases each). The CDR3 covers 16 residues. Germline CDR1 is MDHEN and CDR2 is SYDVKM. V dropped 8 bases and J dropped 1 base, with 20 bases sitting between them. CDR3 region: CASPPPPGTIQETQYF. DNA for the CDR3: TGTGCCAGCCCCCCCCCCCCAGGGACCATCCAAGAGACCCAGTACTTC.

About this clonotype itself: The junction and the germline gene differ at one end; a read error may be behind it. The chain recombines TRBV20-1 with TRBJ2-3; D gene uncertain. This CDR3 spans 11 amino acids. CDR1 and CDR2 (germline): DFQATT, SNEGSKA (reference sequence). The CDR3 reads CSHKSKDTQYF. CDR3 sequence (DNA): TGCAGTCACAAAAGCAAAGATACGCAGTATTTT.

This clonotype was found many times. This sequence joins TRBV28 and TRBJ2-6; the D gene is possibly TRBD1 (5 bases). There are 16 residues in the CDR3. The germline CDR1 and CDR2 sequences are MDHEN and SYDVKM. V dropped 3 bases and J dropped 0 bases, with 9 bases sitting between them. Here the CDR3 DNA reads TGTGCCAGCAGTTTGGGCAGGGACTCTGGGGCCAACGTCCTGACTTTC. Amino acids: CASSLGRDSGANVLTF.

As to this clonotype: One base separates it from a far larger clone, so it is likely a read error. The chain is built from TRBV7-4 and TRBJ2-7; 12 positions match TRBD2. This CDR3 region has 17 residues. The junction had 14 bases not matched to a gene; V was cut back by 4 bases and J by 7 bases. Germline CDR1 SGHVT, CDR2 SQSDAQ. The CDR3 DNA is TGTGCCAGCAGCTCTGGACTAGCGGGGCCGGCGACCAATGAGCAGTACTTC. Translation gives CASSSGLAGPATNEQYF.

This clonotype appeared many times. The chain combines TRBV7-9 with TRBJ2-7; no definite D call. Trimming removed 5 bases from V and 0 bases from J, with 14 bases in between. The CDR3 loop spans 15 amino acids. Germline loops: CDR1 SEHNR, CDR2 FQNEAQ (reference sequence). CDR3 sequence (DNA): TGTGCCAGCAGCCATACTGCTCCCAGCTCCTACGAGCAGTACTTC. This encodes CASSHTAPSSYEQYF.

This chain links TRBV4-2 with TRBJ2-1; 11 nucleotides align to TRBD2. CDR3 length equals 16 residues. Germline lookup yields CDR1 LGHNA and CDR2 YNFKEQ. The V gene end was trimmed by 1 base and the J gene end by 5 bases; junction bases not matched to a gene: 4. This CDR3 is CASSQGLAGGHNEQFF. CDR3 coding DNA: TGTGCCAGCAGCCAAGGCCTAGCGGGAGGCCACAATGAGCAGTTCTTC.

As to this clonotype: A far larger clone is off by one base, so a read error is likely. The V call is TRBV5-4, the J call TRBJ2-7; 7 positions match TRBD2. V was clipped by 2 bases and J by 7 bases; unmatched bases: 12. Germline V gives CDR1 SGHNT, CDR2 YYREEE (reference sequence). This CDR3 comprises 15 residues. CDR3: CASSFGGGFNNEQYF. CDR3 nucleotide sequence: TGTGCCAGCAGCTTTGGCGGGGGTTTTAACAATGAGCAGTACTTC. The whole variable domain, filled in from reference TRBV5-4 and TRBJ2-7, reads ETGVTQSPTHLIKTRGQQVTLRCSSQSGHNTVSWYQQALGQGPQFIFQYYREEENGRGNFPPRFSGLQFPNYSSELNVNALELDDSALYLCASSFGGGFNNEQYFGPGTRLTVT.

This clonotype was observed many times. This chain joins TRBV9 and TRBJ1-6; TRBD1 might be the D (5 bases). Trimming took 3 bases from V and 10 from J, leaving 17 bases between them. This CDR3 has 15 residues. CDR1 is SGDLS and CDR2 is YYNGEE in the germline V gene. The CDR3 loop reads CASSAQGGLDSPLHF. CDR3 in DNA: TGTGCCAGCAGCGCCCAGGGTGGTTTGGACTCACCCCTCCACTTT. Together with reference TRBV9 and TRBJ1-6, the CDR3 gives the full variable domain: DSGVTQTPKHLITATGQRVTLRCSPRSGDLSVYWYQQSLDQGLQFLIQYYNGEERAKGNILERFSAQQFPDLHSELNLSSLELGDSALYFCASSAQGGLDSPLHFGNGTRLTVT.

The chain employs TRBV5-1 and TRBJ1-6; D ambiguous. Germline CDR1 and CDR2: SGHRS and YFSETQ. The CDR3 extends over 13 amino acids. Trimming cost V 4 bases and J 10 bases, with 12 bases left between them. CDR3 in DNA: TGCGCCAGCAGCCTGGGTGATAGGTCACCCCTCCACTTT. Protein product: CASSLGDRSPLHF.

With respect to this clonotype: The junction departs from the called germline gene at one end, perhaps through a read error. V is TRBV18 and J is TRBJ1-5, with D possibly being TRBD1 (6 bases). Germline V gene sequence: CDR1 KGHSH, CDR2 LQKENI. The CDR3 contains 12 residues. For the CDR3, the DNA is TGTGTCAGCTCACCCACAGGGCAGCCCCAGCATTTT. This codes for CVSSPTGQPQHF. Drawing the rest from reference TRBV18 and TRBJ1-5, the complete variable domain is NAGVMQNPRHLVRRRGQEARLRCSPMKGHSHVYWYRQLPEEGLKFMVYLQKENIIDESGMPKERFSAEFPKEGPSILRIQQVVRGDSAAYFCVSSPTGQPQHFGDGTRLSIL.

This clonotype was counted a few times. A far larger clone differs by one base, so this is likely a read error. This chain joins TRBV28 and TRBJ2-1; the match to TRBD1 covers 10 bases. V gave up 7 bases and J gave up 10 bases; unmatched junction bases: 4. Per germline, CDR1 MDHEN and CDR2 SYDVKM. There are 12 residues in the CDR3. This chain's CDR3 is CASTGQGGEQFF. The CDR3 coding sequence is TGTGCCAGCACAGGACAGGGGGGCGAGCAGTTCTTC.

As concerns this clonotype: Given a far larger clone just one base away, this is likely a sequencing read error. The chain employs TRBV26 and TRBJ1-2; the table calls TRBD1, which could not be checked here. TRBV26 is a documented pseudogene. The CDR3 contains 15 residues. The CDR3 loop reads CASMTTPGQGNGYTF. CDR3 DNA: TGTGCCAGCATGACAACGCCGGGACAGGGGAATGGCTACACCTTC.

The genes are TRBV4-1 and TRBJ2-5; 8 bases agree with TRBD2. V gave up 1 base and J gave up 5 bases; unmatched junction bases: 6. The CDR3 is made up of 15 amino acids. The germline gives CDR1 MGHRA, CDR2 YSYEKL. In nucleotides, the CDR3 is TGCGCCAGCAGCCAAGCGGGGGGGGGAATGGAGACCCAGTACTTC. It encodes CASSQAGGGMETQYF.

V and J are TRBV15 and TRBJ2-1, with 8 bases lining up with TRBD2. With 5 bases clipped from V and 7 bases from J, the junction kept 7 bases outside the gene matches. Germline loops: CDR1 LNHNV, CDR2 YYDKDF (reference sequence). CDR3 length equals 14 residues. CDR3 nucleotides: TGTGCCACCAGCCAAGTGTCTAGCGGGAATGAGCAGTTCTTC. This encodes CATSQVSSGNEQFF.

Notes on this clonotype: A read error likely explains this, since a far larger clone differs by one base. The V gene is TRBV15, the J gene TRBJ2-1, with a tentative D call TRBD1 (6 bases). Per germline, CDR1 LNHNV and CDR2 YYDKDF (reference sequence). V lost 5 bases and J lost 10, with 21 bases in between. The length of the CDR3 is 15 residues. CDR3 protein: CATSPRAGAFYEQFF. CDR3 in DNA: TGTGCCACCAGCCCCCGGGCAGGGGCCTTTTACGAGCAGTTCTTC.

This clonotype was seen more than once but under ten times. A single base is all that separates this from a far larger clone, so a read error is likely. The genes are TRBV2 and TRBJ2-7, with 9 bases matching TRBD2. The CDR3 covers 16 residues. Germline-derived CDR1 and CDR2 are SNHLY and FYNNEI. The V gene end was trimmed by 6 bases and the J gene end by 7 bases; junction bases not matched to a gene: 16. For the CDR3, the DNA is TGTGCCAGCAGGCACCGTGTGCGGGAGGGAGCGAATGAGCAGTACTTC. Encoded protein: CASRHRVREGANEQYF.

In this sample, this clonotype turned up many times. V and J are TRBV29-1 and TRBJ2-3; no firm D call. V was cut by 1 base and J by 6 bases, with 8 bases left in between. Germline values: CDR1 SQVTM, CDR2 ANQGSEA. The CDR3 sequence is 12 residues long. The CDR3 sequence is CSVEAPADTQYF. Written as DNA, the CDR3 is TGCAGCGTTGAAGCACCAGCGGATACGCAGTATTTT.

About this clonotype: The limits of the CDR3 on the DNA are not certain, so only TCRdb's listed CDR3 is given. The J gene is TRBJ2-2, the V gene TRBV19; TRBD1 is the table's D call, not checked against the DNA. Germline V CDR1 and CDR2: LNHDA, SQIVND (reference sequence). The length of the CDR3 is 19 amino acids, counting both ends. The CDR3 sequence: CASSVFARANTGELFFFFF.

In its sample, this clonotype was seen many times. The chain combines TRBV7-9 with TRBJ2-1, with a weak D call TRBD2 (5 bases). The germline gives CDR1 SEHNR, CDR2 FQNEAQ (reference sequence). V was trimmed by 2 bases and J by 8 bases, leaving 19 bases between them. The CDR3 sequence is 16 residues long. This CDR3 is CASSLPLQGSSDEQFF. CDR3 DNA sequence: TGTGCCAGCAGCTTACCCCTTCAAGGGAGTAGCGATGAGCAGTTCTTC.

This clonotype has at least ten counts. The V and J genes are TRBV4-2 and TRBJ1-6; D is possibly TRBD1 (5 bases). CDR3 length equals 15 residues. Trimming removed 3 bases at V and 5 bases at J, with 11 bases between. Germline CDR1 reads LGHNA; CDR2 reads YNFKEQ. CDR3 protein: CASSHGTENNSPLHF. In DNA form, the CDR3 reads TGTGCCAGCAGCCACGGGACGGAAAATAATTCACCCCTCCACTTT.

This clonotype was seen once. With a far larger clone one base away, a read error is the likely cause. The chain combines TRBV28 with TRBJ2-7, with D perhaps matching TRBD2 (7 bases). CDR3 length equals 14 residues. Germline CDR1 is MDHEN and CDR2 is SYDVKM. Trimming removed 2 bases from V and 7 bases from J, with 15 bases in between. CDR3 sequence reads: CASSLAGAYNEQYF. The CDR3 nucleotides read TGTGCCAGCAGTTTAGCGGGGGCCTACAATGAGCAGTACTTC. Looking up the rest from reference TRBV28 and TRBJ2-7 gives the full variable domain: DVKVTQSSRYLVKRTGEKVFLECVQDMDHENMFWYRQDPGLGLRLIYFSYDVKMKEKGDIPEGYSVSREKKERFSLILESASTNQTSMYLCASSLAGAYNEQYFGPGTRLTVT.

Many counts were recorded for this clonotype. The gene calls are TRBV3-1 and TRBJ2-5; tentatively, D is TRBD1 (8 bases). Deletions cut 6 bases from V and 4 bases from J, with 21 bases between. Germline V gene data show CDR1 as LGHDT and CDR2 as YNNKEL (reference sequence). This CDR3 is 16 amino acids long. The CDR3 nucleotides are TGTGCCAGCAGTTATACCGGGAGGACAGGGCGAGAGACCCAGTACTTC. Translating it yields CASSYTGRTGRETQYF.

This clonotype was observed at least ten times. The chain uses TRBV12-3 or TRBV12-4 and TRBJ2-2, with D perhaps assigned TRBD1 or TRBD2 (7 bases each). This CDR3 has 16 amino acids. The V end was cut by 7 bases, the J end by 5 bases, with 20 bases between. This CDR3 is CASTQGGMARTGELFF. DNA for the CDR3: TGTGCCAGCACCCAGGGGGGGATGGCTAGGACCGGGGAGCTGTTTTTT.

The CDR3: CASSRQGSTGNTIYF. CDR3 nucleotides: TGTGCCAGCAGCCGACAGGGATCGACTGGAAACACCATATATTTT. The rearrangement links TRBV12-3 or TRBV12-4 to TRBJ1-3; 7 bases fit TRBD1. CDR3 length: 15 amino acids. V lost 6 bases to trimming and J lost 2 bases; unmatched junction nucleotides: 7.